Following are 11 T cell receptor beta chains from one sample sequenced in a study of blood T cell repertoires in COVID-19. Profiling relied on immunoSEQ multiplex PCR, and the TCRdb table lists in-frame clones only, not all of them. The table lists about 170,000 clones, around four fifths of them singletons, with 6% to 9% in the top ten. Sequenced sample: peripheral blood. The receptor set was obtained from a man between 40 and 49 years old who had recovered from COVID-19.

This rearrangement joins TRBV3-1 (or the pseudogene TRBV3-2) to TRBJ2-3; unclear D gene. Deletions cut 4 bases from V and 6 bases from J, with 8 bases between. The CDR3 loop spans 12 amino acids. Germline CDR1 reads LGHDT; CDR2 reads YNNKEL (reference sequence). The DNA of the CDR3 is TGTGCCAGCAGCCTTATAGATGATACGCAGTATTTT. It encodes CASSLIDDTQYF.

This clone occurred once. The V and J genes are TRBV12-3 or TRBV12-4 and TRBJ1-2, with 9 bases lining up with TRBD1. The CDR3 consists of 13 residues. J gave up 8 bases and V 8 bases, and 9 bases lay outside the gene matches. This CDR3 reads CASARDRVDGYTF. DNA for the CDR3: TGTGCCAGCGCCCGGGACAGGGTGGACGGCTACACCTTC.

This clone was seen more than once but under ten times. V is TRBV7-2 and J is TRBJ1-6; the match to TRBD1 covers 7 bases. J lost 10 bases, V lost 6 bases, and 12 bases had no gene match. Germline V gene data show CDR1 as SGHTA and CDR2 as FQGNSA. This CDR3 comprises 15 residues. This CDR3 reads CASRPGQIKGSPLHF. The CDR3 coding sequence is TGTGCCAGCAGACCGGGACAGATTAAAGGATCACCCCTCCACTTT.

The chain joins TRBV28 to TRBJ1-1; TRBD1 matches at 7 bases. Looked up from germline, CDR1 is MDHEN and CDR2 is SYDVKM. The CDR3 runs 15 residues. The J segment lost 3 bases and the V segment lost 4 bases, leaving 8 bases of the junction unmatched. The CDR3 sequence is CASSSTGVRDTEAFF. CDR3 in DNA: TGTGCCAGCAGTTCAACAGGGGTCAGGGACACTGAAGCTTTCTTT.

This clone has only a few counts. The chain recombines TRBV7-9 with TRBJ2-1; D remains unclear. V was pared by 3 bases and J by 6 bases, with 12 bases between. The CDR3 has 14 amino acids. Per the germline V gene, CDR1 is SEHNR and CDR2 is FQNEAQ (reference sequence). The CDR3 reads CASSFSGLGNEQFF. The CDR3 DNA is TGTGCCAGCAGCTTCTCTGGGCTTGGCAATGAGCAGTTCTTC.

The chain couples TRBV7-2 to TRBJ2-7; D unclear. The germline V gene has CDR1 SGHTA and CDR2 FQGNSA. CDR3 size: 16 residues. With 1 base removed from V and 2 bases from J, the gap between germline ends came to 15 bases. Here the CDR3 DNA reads TGTGCCAGCAGCTTAGATGGCCCTAGTCTCGCCTACGAGCAGTACTTC. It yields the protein CASSLDGPSLAYEQYF.

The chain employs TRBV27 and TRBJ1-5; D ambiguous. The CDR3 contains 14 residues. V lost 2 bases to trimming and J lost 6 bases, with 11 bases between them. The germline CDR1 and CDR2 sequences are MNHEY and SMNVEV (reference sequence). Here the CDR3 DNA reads TGTGCCAGCAGTTTAGGGCAGGAAATTCAGCCCCAGCATTTT. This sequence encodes CASSLGQEIQPQHF.

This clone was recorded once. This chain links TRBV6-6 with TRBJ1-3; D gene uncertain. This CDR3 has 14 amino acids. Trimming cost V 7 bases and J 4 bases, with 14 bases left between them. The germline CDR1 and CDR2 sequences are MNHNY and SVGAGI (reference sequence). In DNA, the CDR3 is TGTGCCAGCACCCTCCTACTCGCCGGAAACACCATATATTTT. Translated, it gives CASTLLLAGNTIYF.

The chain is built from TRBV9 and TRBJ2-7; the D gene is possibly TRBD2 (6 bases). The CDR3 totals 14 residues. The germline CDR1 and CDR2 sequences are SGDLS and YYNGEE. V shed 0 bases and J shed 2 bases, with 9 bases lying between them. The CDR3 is CASSVGRAAYEQYF. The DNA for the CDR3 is TGTGCCAGCAGCGTAGGGAGGGCTGCCTACGAGCAGTACTTC. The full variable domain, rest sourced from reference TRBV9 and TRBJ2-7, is DSGVTQTPKHLITATGQRVTLRCSPRSGDLSVYWYQQSLDQGLQFLIQYYNGEERAKGNILERFSAQQFPDLHSELNLSSLELGDSALYFCASSVGRAAYEQYFGPGTRLTVT.

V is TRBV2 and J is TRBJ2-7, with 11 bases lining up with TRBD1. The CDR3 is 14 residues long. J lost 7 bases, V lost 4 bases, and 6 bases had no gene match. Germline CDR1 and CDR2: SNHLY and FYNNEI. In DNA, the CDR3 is TGTGCCAGCAGTGTTCTGGACAGGGGGCATGAGCAGTACTTC. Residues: CASSVLDRGHEQYF.

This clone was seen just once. The CDR3 DNA follows: TGTGCCAGCAGCCCTGCACACATGACAGGGGAGGCCTACGAGCAGTACTTC. Amino acids: CASSPAHMTGEAYEQYF. The chain combines TRBV7-2 with TRBJ2-7; 8 nucleotides align to TRBD1. V was pared by 5 bases and J by 2 bases, with 14 bases of the junction left unmatched. The CDR3 length is 17 residues. Germline V gene data show CDR1 as SGHTA and CDR2 as FQGNSA.